Each of the 15 T cell receptor beta chains below was sequenced from the same sample in a study of beta chain features in type 1 diabetes (dated by TCRdb to the late 2010s). Libraries were made using the immunoSEQ multiplex PCR assay. The entire amount of isolated RNA was reverse transcribed using the High Capacity cDNA Reverse Transcription Kit, so the sequenced TCRB transcripts were expressed ones. TCRdb re-hosts the immuneACCESS table, in-frame sequences only. Its copies lack some clones; in the studies checked, an unresolved V gene accounts for under half of them, and the cause for the rest is not known. The sample includes about 900,000 clones, with around a sixth observed a single time. 0.02% to 0.025% of the sample goes to the ten largest clones. Sequenced: naive CD4+ T cells from blood. The sample's cell subset or site, from its label and the paper: true naive CD4+ T cells. These receptors originate from a woman in her late teens or twenties in good health.

In this sample, this clone turned up a few times. V is TRBV6-5 and J is TRBJ1-2; no definite D call. The V end lost 5 bases, the J end lost 2 bases, and 12 bases lay between the germline ends. Looked up from germline, CDR1 is MNHEY and CDR2 is SVGAGI. The CDR3 length is 14 residues. CDR3 in amino acids: CASSRDSENYGYTF. The CDR3 region has the DNA TGTGCCAGCAGTCGCGACTCAGAAAACTATGGCTACACCTTC.

The genes are TRBV15 and TRBJ1-2, with 7 bases identical to TRBD1. Trimming took 2 bases from V and 2 from J; bases not matched to a gene: 2. CDR1 LNHNV and CDR2 YYDKDF come from the germline V gene (reference sequence). The CDR3 is 14 amino acids. The CDR3: CATSRKQGNYGYTF. In DNA, the CDR3 is TGTGCCACCAGCAGAAAACAGGGGAACTATGGCTACACCTTC.

CDR3 sequence reads: CASSPNGFDYGYTF. In DNA, the CDR3 is TGTGCCAGCTCACCAAACGGCTTCGACTATGGCTACACCTTC. V usage is TRBV18 and J usage is TRBJ1-2; D is uncertain. The CDR3 has 14 residues. Germline V gives CDR1 KGHSH, CDR2 LQKENI. V was shortened by 2 bases and J by 3 bases, with 10 bases between the two germline ends. Full variable domain (rest looked up from reference TRBV18 and TRBJ1-2): NAGVMQNPRHLVRRRGQEARLRCSPMKGHSHVYWYRQLPEEGLKFMVYLQKENIIDESGMPKERFSAEFPKEGPSILRIQQVVRGDSAAYFCASSPNGFDYGYTFGSGTRLTVV.

This clone was recorded only once. The chain is built from TRBV6-1 and TRBJ2-7; D possibly matches TRBD1 or TRBD2 (6 bases each). The germline V gene has CDR1 MNHNS and CDR2 SASEGT. CDR3 length: 15 amino acids. Deletions cut 1 base from V and 4 bases from J, with 14 bases between. The CDR3 region has the DNA TGTGCCAGCAGTGAAGAGGTGGGGGGCCCATACGAGCAGTACTTC. Translated, it gives CASSEEVGGPYEQYF.

This chain uses TRBV6-1 with TRBJ2-1; no reliable D call. The germline V gene has CDR1 MNHNS and CDR2 SASEGT. The CDR3 contains 14 residues. V was cut by 0 bases and J by 6 bases, with 9 bases left in between. The CDR3, as DNA: TGTGCCAGCAGTGAAGCGCCTATCGTCAATGAGCAGTTCTTC. This gives the protein CASSEAPIVNEQFF.

This clone was detected a few times. The V call is TRBV5-6, the J call TRBJ1-5; TRBD1 might be the D (6 bases). CDR1 is SGHDT and CDR2 is YYEEEE in the germline V gene. The V end was cut by 0 bases, the J end by 7 bases, with 11 bases between. This CDR3 has 14 amino acids. CDR3 coding DNA: TGTGCCAGCAGCTTGGGGTGGGGGCAACAGCCCCAGCATTTT. Its translation: CASSLGWGQQPQHF. Looking up the rest from reference TRBV5-6 and TRBJ1-5 gives the full variable domain: DAGVTQSPTHLIKTRGQQVTLRCSPKSGHDTVSWYQQALGQGPQFIFQYYEEEERQRGNFPDRFSGHQFPNYSSELNVNALLLGDSALYLCASSLGWGQQPQHFGDGTRLSIL.

This clone came up a few times. V usage is TRBV7-2 and J usage is TRBJ1-1, with TRBD1 as a possible D gene (5 bases). Trimming shortened V by 5 bases and J by 4 bases, and 17 bases separated the two germline ends. CDR1 SGHTA and CDR2 FQGNSA come from the germline V gene. The CDR3 has 15 amino acids. The CDR3 DNA sequence: TGTGCCAGCAGCCCAAGAGGCGGGGGAAGCACTGAAGCTTTCTTT. Translation gives CASSPRGGGSTEAFF.

A few counts support this clone. The chain links TRBV13 to TRBJ1-2; 7 bases line up with TRBD1. Germline assignment: CDR1 PRHDT and CDR2 FYEKMQ (reference sequence). This CDR3 comprises 16 residues. The ends lost 5 bases at V and 2 bases at J; junction bases unmatched: 11. CDR3 DNA sequence: TGTGCCAGCAGCGCCCGGGACAGACGCCGAAACTATGGCTACACCTTC. It translates to CASSARDRRRNYGYTF.

The V and J genes are TRBV5-6 and TRBJ2-2; D is ambiguous. From germline, CDR1 is SGHDT and CDR2 YYEEEE. The CDR3 has 11 residues. The V end lost 1 base, the J end lost 7 bases, and 2 bases lay between the germline ends. CDR3 loop: CASSLYGELFF. CDR3 bases: TGTGCCAGCAGCTTGTACGGGGAGCTGTTTTTT.

The chain couples TRBV9 to TRBJ2-5, with D possibly matching TRBD2 (6 bases). Germline CDR1 SGDLS, CDR2 YYNGEE. The ends were cut back, 0 bases at V and 5 bases at J, with 11 bases in the middle. The CDR3 extends over 14 amino acids. The CDR3 DNA reads as TGTGCCAGCAGCGTAGCCGGGAGAAGGGAGACCCAGTACTTC. As protein: CASSVAGRRETQYF.

The chain employs TRBV7-2 and TRBJ2-2; a weak D match, TRBD2 (5 bases). The CDR3 contains 15 residues. Looked up from germline, CDR1 is SGHTA and CDR2 is FQGNSA. V was clipped by 0 bases and J by 6 bases, with 11 bases between them. The CDR3 loop is CASSLATLASGELFF. The CDR3 bases are TGTGCCAGCAGCTTAGCGACCCTAGCCTCCGGGGAGCTGTTTTTT.

The chain links TRBV28 to TRBJ2-7; either TRBD1 or TRBD2 may fit D (5 bases each). This CDR3 has 13 amino acids. Per germline, CDR1 MDHEN and CDR2 SYDVKM. Trimming took 8 bases from V and 3 from J, leaving 14 bases between them. The CDR3 region is CASCSGDGYEQYF. CDR3 coding DNA: TGTGCCAGCTGCTCTGGGGACGGCTACGAGCAGTACTTC. The full variable domain, rest sourced from reference TRBV28 and TRBJ2-7, is DVKVTQSSRYLVKRTGEKVFLECVQDMDHENMFWYRQDPGLGLRLIYFSYDVKMKEKGDIPEGYSVSREKKERFSLILESASTNQTSMYLCASCSGDGYEQYFGPGTRLTVT.

The rearrangement links TRBV28 to TRBJ2-5; TRBD2 matches 8 bases. V was clipped by 4 bases and J by 1 base; unmatched bases: 8. Germline CDR1 MDHEN, CDR2 SYDVKM. This CDR3 spans 16 amino acids. The CDR3 coding sequence is TGTGCCAGCAGTTCCGCCCGGGGGGGGGCCCAAGAGACCCAGTACTTC. Translating it yields CASSSARGGAQETQYF.

V is TRBV4-3 and J is TRBJ2-3; 7 positions agree with TRBD2. Germline CDR1 LGHNA, CDR2 YSLEER. CDR3 length equals 15 residues. The junction had 4 bases not matched to a gene; V was cut back by 4 bases and J by 0 bases. CDR3 residues: CASSRAGASTDTQYF. The CDR3 nucleotides read TGCGCCAGCAGCCGTGCGGGAGCAAGCACAGATACGCAGTATTTT.

The chain carries TRBV6-5 and TRBJ1-2, with D possibly TRBD1 on 6 matching bases. The germline V gene has CDR1 MNHEY and CDR2 SVGAGI. The CDR3 has 13 residues. V lost 5 bases, J lost 4 bases, and 11 bases lay in between. DNA for the CDR3: TGTGCCAGCAGTGCCGGGACAATCTATGGCTACACCTTC. It specifies CASSAGTIYGYTF.